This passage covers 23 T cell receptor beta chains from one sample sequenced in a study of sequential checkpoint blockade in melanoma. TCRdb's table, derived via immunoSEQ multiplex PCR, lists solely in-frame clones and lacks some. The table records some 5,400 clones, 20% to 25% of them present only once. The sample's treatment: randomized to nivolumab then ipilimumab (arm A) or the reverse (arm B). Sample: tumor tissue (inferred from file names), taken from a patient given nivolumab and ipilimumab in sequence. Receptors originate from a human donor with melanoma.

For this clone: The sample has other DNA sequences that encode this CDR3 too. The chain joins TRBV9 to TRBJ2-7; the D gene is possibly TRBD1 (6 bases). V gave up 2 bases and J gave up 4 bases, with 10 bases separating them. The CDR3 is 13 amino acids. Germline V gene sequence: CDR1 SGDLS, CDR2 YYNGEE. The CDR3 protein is CASSVAGAYEQYF. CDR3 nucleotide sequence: TGTGCCAGCAGCGTGGCAGGGGCTTACGAGCAGTACTTC. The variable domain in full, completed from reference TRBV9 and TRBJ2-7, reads DSGVTQTPKHLITATGQRVTLRCSPRSGDLSVYWYQQSLDQGLQFLIQYYNGEERAKGNILERFSAQQFPDLHSELNLSSLELGDSALYFCASSVAGAYEQYFGPGTRLTVT.

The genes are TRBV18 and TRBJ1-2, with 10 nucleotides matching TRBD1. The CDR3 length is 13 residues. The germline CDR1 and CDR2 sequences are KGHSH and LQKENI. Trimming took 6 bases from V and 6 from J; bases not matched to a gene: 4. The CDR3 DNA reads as TGTGCCAGCTCCCACGGGACAGGGGATGGCTACACCTTC. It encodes CASSHGTGDGYTF.

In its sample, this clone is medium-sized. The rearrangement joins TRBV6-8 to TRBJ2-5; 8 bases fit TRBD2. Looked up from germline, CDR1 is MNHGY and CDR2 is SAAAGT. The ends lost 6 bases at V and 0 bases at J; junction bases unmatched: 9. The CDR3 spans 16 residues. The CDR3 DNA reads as TGTGCCAGCAGACTTAGCGGGACCTTTTACCAAGAGACCCAGTACTTC. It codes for CASRLSGTFYQETQYF.

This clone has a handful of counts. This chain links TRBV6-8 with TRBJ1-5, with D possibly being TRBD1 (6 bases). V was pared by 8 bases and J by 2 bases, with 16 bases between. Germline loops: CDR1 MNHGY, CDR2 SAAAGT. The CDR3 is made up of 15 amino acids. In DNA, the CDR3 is TGTGCCAGCTCCAACAGGGATCAGGGCAATCAGCCCCAGCATTTT. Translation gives CASSNRDQGNQPQHF.

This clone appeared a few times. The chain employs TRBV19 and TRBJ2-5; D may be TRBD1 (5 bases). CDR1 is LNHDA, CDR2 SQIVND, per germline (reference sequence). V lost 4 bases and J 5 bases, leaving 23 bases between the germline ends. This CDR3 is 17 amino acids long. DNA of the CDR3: TGTGCCAGTAGTAAGGGGTCAGGGTCCAAACCGCTGGAGACCCAGTACTTC. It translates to CASSKGSGSKPLETQYF.

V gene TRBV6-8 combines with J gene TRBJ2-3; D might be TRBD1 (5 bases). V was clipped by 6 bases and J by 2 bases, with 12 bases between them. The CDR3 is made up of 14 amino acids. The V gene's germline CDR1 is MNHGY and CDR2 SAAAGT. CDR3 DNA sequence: TGTGCCAGCAGACGACAGAGGTTCACAGATACGCAGTATTTT. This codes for CASRRQRFTDTQYF.

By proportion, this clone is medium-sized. The chain's CDR3 is CSVEPRTSGGTYEQFF. In DNA form, the CDR3 reads TGCAGCGTTGAACCCAGGACTAGCGGGGGGACGTATGAGCAGTTCTTC. The V call is TRBV29-1, the J call TRBJ2-1; 14 bases line up with TRBD2. The CDR3 sequence is 16 residues long. Germline-derived CDR1 and CDR2 are SQVTM and ANQGSEA. Trimming cost V 2 bases and J 8 bases; bases outside gene matches: 8.

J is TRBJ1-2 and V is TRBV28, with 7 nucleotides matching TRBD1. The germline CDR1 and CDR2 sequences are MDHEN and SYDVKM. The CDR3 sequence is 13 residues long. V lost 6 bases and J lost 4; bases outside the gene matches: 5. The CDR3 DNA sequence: TGTGCCAGCAGCATGACAGGGATCTATGGCTACACCTTC. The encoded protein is CASSMTGIYGYTF.

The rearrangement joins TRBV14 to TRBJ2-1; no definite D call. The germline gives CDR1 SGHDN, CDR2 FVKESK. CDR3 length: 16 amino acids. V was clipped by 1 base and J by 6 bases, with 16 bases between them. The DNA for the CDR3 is TGTGCCAGCAGCCAAGTTGGCCCATCCTGGGTCAATGAGCAGTTCTTC. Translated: CASSQVGPSWVNEQFF.

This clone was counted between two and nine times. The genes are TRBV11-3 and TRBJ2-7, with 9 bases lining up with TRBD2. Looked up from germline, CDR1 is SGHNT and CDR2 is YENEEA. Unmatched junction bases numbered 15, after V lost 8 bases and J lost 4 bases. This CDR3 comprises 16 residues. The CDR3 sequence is CASGPTQRGEEYEQYF. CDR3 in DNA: TGTGCCAGCGGACCAACCCAGCGGGGGGAAGAATACGAGCAGTACTTC.

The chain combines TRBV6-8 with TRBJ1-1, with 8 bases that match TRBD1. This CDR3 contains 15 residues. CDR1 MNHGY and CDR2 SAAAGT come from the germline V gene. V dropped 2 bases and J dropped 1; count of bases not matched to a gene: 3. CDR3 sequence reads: CASSYQGAGNTEAFF. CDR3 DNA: TGTGCCAGCAGTTACCAGGGGGCTGGGAACACTGAAGCTTTCTTT.

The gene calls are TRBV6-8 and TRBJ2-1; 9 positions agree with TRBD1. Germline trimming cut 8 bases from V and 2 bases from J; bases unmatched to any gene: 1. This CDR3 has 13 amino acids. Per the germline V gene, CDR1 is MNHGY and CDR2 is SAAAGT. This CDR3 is CASDRGTYNEQFF. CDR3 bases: TGTGCCAGCGACAGGGGGACCTACAATGAGCAGTTCTTC.

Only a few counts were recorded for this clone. CDR3 region: CASTQGRDTQYF. Written as DNA, the CDR3 is TGTGCCAGCACGCAGGGGAGAGATACGCAGTATTTT. The chain employs TRBV9 and TRBJ2-3; D may be TRBD1 (6 bases). Per the germline V gene, CDR1 is SGDLS and CDR2 is YYNGEE. The CDR3 sequence is 12 residues long. V dropped 6 bases and J dropped 5 bases, with 10 bases sitting between them.

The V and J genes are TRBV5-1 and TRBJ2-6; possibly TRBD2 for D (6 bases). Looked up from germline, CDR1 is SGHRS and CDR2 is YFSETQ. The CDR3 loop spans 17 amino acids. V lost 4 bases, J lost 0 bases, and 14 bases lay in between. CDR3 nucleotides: TGCGCCAGCAGCGGCCGGGACTCGAGCTCTGGGGCCAACGTCCTGACTTTC. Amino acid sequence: CASSGRDSSSGANVLTF.

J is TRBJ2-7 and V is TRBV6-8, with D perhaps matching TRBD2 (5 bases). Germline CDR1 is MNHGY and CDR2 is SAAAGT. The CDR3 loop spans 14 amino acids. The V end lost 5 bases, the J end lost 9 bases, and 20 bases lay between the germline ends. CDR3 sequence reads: CASSDRASSRGQYF. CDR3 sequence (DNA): TGTGCCAGCAGTGACCGGGCTTCAAGCCGGGGGCAGTACTTC.

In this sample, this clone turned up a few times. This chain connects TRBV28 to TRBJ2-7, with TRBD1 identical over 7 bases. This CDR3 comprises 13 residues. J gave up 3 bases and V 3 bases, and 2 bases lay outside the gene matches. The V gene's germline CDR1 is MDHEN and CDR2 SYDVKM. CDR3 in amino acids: CASSLTGRYEQYF. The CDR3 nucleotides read TGTGCCAGCAGTTTGACAGGGCGCTACGAGCAGTACTTC.

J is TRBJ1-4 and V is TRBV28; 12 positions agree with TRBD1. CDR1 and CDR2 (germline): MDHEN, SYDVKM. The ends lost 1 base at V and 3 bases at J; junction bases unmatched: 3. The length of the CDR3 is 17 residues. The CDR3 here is CASSLFGTGGSNEKLFF. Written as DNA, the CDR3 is TGTGCCAGCAGTTTATTTGGGACAGGGGGCTCTAATGAAAAACTGTTTTTT.

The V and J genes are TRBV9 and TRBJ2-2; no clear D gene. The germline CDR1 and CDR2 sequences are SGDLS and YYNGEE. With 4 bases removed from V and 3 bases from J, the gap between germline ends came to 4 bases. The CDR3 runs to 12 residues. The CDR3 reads CASSTHTGELFF. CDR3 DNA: TGTGCCAGCAGCACCCACACCGGGGAGCTGTTTTTT.

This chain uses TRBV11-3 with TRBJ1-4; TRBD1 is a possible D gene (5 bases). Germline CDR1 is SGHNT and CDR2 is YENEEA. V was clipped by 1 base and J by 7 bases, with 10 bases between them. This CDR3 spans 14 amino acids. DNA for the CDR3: TGTGCCAGCAGCTTAGGGGGCGCGACTGAAAAACTGTTTTTT. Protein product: CASSLGGATEKLFF.

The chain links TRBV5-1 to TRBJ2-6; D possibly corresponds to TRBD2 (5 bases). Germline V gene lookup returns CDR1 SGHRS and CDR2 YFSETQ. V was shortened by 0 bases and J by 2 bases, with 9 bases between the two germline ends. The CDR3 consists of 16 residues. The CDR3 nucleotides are TGCGCCAGCAGCTTGGGGGCGGGCGCTGGGGCCAACGTCCTGACTTTC. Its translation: CASSLGAGAGANVLTF. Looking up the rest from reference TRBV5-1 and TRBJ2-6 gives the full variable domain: KAGVTQTPRYLIKTRGQQVTLSCSPISGHRSVSWYQQTPGQGLQFLFEYFSETQRNKGNFPGRFSGRQFSNSRSEMNVSTLELGDSALYLCASSLGAGAGANVLTFGAGSRLTVL.

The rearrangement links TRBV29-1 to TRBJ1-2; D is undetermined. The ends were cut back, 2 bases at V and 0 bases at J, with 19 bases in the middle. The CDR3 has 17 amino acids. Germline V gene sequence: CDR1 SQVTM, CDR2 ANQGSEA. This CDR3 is CSVESKIREVSNYGYTF. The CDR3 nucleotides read TGCAGCGTTGAAAGTAAGATCAGAGAGGTCTCTAACTATGGCTACACCTTC.

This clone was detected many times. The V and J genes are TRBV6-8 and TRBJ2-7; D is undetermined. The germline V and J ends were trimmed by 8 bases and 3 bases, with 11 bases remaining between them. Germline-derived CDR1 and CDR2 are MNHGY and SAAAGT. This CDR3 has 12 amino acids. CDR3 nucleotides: TGTGCCAGCCGGGCCCAAAACTACGAGCAGTACTTC. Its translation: CASRAQNYEQYF.

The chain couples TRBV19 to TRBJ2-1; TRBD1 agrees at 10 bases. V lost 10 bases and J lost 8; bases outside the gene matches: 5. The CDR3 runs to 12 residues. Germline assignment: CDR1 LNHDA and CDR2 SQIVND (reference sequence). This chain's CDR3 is CATWDRGYEQFF. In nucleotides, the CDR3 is TGTGCCACCTGGGACAGGGGATATGAGCAGTTCTTC.